The source of this TCR beta chain is a study of CD8 T cells in ankylosing spondylitis. Overall study results and limits: The authors reported significant enrichment of disease-linked clones in matched ankylosing spondylitis synovial fluid.

Ten or more counts support this clonotype. Its antigen is as yet unknown. The CDR3 runs to 14 residues. With 2 bases removed from V and 2 bases from J, the gap between germline ends came to 10 bases. Looked up from germline, CDR1 is SGHRS and CDR2 is YFSETQ. Construction of TCR beta libraries was performed using quantitative 5'-RACE with molecular barcodes. TCRdb re-called the 5' RACE reads through MiXCR, storing one row per CDR3 protein. The data contain under 150,000 distinct CDR3 sequences, roughly 10% of them singletons. Material for sequencing was blood, either unsorted or a sorted T cell fraction (not recorded which). The TCR was taken from a female donor with ankylosing spondylitis or in good health (not recorded which). The rearrangement joins TRBV5-1 to TRBJ2-5; unclear D gene. CDR3 nucleotide sequence: TGCGCCAGCAGCTTCCGGCTGGAACAAGAGACCCAGTACTTC. This gives the protein CASSFRLEQETQYF.